The text below deals with one T cell receptor beta chain. This record belongs to a study of T cell responses to AZD1222 COVID-19 vaccine. Generated by immunoSEQ multiplex PCR, the TCRdb table keeps only in-frame clones and is missing some. In the table there are approximately 200,000 clones, around 88% of which are singletons. V lost 2 bases, J lost 6 bases, and 8 bases lay in between. This CDR3 region has 12 residues. CDR1 is GTSNPN and CDR2 is SVGIG in the germline V gene (reference sequence). This material consisted of peripheral blood, taken on day 0 of AZD1222 vaccination. The V gene is TRBV30, the J gene TRBJ2-1, with no clear D. This TCR derives from an adult in good health. DNA for the CDR3: TGTGCCTGGAGTTTTAGCATCAATGAGCAGTTCTTC. It is translated as CAWSFSINEQFF.